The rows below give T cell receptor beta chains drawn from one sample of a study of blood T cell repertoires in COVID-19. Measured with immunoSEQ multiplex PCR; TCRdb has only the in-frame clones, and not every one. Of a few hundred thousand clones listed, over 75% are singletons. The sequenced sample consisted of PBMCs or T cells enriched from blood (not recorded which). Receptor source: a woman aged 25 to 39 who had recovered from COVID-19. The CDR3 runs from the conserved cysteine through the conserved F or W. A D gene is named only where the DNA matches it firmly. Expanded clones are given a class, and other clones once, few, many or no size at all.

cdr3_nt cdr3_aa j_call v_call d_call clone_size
TGTGCCAGCTCACCCCCGGGACAGAAATACGAGCAGTACTTC CASSPPGQKYEQYF TRBJ2-7 TRBV18 TRBD1 once
TGTGCCAGCAAGGGGGGACAGGGGGTCCCATACGAGCAGTACTTC CASKGGQGVPYEQYF TRBJ2-7 TRBV2 TRBD1 .
TGTGCCAGCAGCTCCCACGCGAGAGGCACAGATACGCAGTATTTT CASSSHARGTDTQYF TRBJ2-3 TRBV7-3 . .
TGTGCCAGTAGTATCTCCGGACTGGGGCAGCCCCAGCATTTT CASSISGLGQPQHF TRBJ1-5 TRBV19 . .
TGTGCCAGCAGCCCATTACAGGGGCTGAACACTGAAGCTTTCTTT CASSPLQGLNTEAFF TRBJ1-1 TRBV3-1/TRBV3-2 TRBD1 .
TGTGCCAGCGGGTCTGAGGGGGCTAGCACAGATACGCAGTATTTT CASGSEGASTDTQYF TRBJ2-3 TRBV2 TRBD1 .
TGCGCCAGCAGCTTGGTTCCAGGGTCCTATGGCTACACCTTC CASSLVPGSYGYTF TRBJ1-2 TRBV5-1 . .
TGTGCCAGCAGCGCGAGGACTAGCCGACAAGAGACCCAGTACTTC CASSARTSRQETQYF TRBJ2-5 TRBV3-1/TRBV3-2 TRBD2 .
TGTGCCAGCAGCATCGACAGGGATCAGCCCCAGCATTTT CASSIDRDQPQHF TRBJ1-5 TRBV7-9 TRBD1 few
TGTGCCAGCAGCTTGAGTCCCGGTAGCGGGAGTATCAATGAGCAGTTCTTC CASSLSPGSGSINEQFF TRBJ2-1 TRBV5-6 TRBD2 .
TGTGCCAGCAGTTACGGCGGGTCACCCTACGAGCAGTACTTC CASSYGGSPYEQYF TRBJ2-7 TRBV6-2/TRBV6-3 . .
TGCGCCAGCAGCCCCGGTGGGCCCTCGAACACCGGGGAGCTGTTTTTT CASSPGGPSNTGELFF TRBJ2-2 TRBV5-1 . .
TGTGCCAGCTCACCTAGACTCTCAACTAATGAAAAACTGTTTTTT CASSPRLSTNEKLFF TRBJ1-4 TRBV18 . .
TGTGCCAGTAGTAGAGGGGACAGCGCGGGGGCTTTCTTT CASSRGDSAGAFF TRBJ1-1 TRBV19 TRBD1 .
TGTGCCAGCAGCAACGATCACGACAGAATCCTCACAGATACGCAGTATTTT CASSNDHDRILTDTQYF TRBJ2-3 TRBV21-1 . .
TGTGCCTGGAAGACTAGCGGGGGGGCCTACGAGCAGTACTTC CAWKTSGGAYEQYF TRBJ2-7 TRBV30 TRBD2 once
TGTGCCAGCAGCCCCCGCGGTACTGAAGCTTTCTTT CASSPRGTEAFF TRBJ1-1 TRBV7-9 . .
TGTGCCAGTGATGGGACTAGCGGTGGCAATGAGCAGTTCTTC CASDGTSGGNEQFF TRBJ2-1 TRBV19 TRBD2 .
TGTGCCTGGAGGGGCACCTCTAACTATGGCTACACCTTC CAWRGTSNYGYTF TRBJ1-2 TRBV30 . .
TGCACCAGCATCGGTCTGGTAGCGGGGCAAGAGACCCAGTACTTC CTSIGLVAGQETQYF TRBJ2-5 TRBV1 . .
TGTGCCAGCAGCCTATCGATCCAGGCAAACACTGAAGCTTTCTTT CASSLSIQANTEAFF TRBJ1-1 TRBV3-1/TRBV3-2 . .
TGTGCCCGAAACCCGAATAAACAGGGTACCACTGGCTACACCTTC CARNPNKQGTTGYTF TRBJ1-2 TRBV30 . .
TGTGCCAGCAGCCAAGGGACAGGGAGAAGCACAGATACGCAGTATTTT CASSQGTGRSTDTQYF TRBJ2-3 TRBV4-2 TRBD1 .
TGTGCCAGCAGCCCAGGGACAGGCGCCACTTCGGATAATGAAAAACTGTTTTTT CASSPGTGATSDNEKLFF TRBJ1-4 TRBV7-9 TRBD1 .
TGCGCCAGCAGCTCTGGACAGGGATACGAAAAACTGTTTTTT CASSSGQGYEKLFF TRBJ1-4 TRBV5-1 TRBD1 many
TGTGCCAGCAGTTACGGGACATCTGATCACTACACCTTC CASSYGTSDHYTF TRBJ1-2 TRBV6-5 . .
TGTGCCAGCAGCTTAGCGGGGGGAATAAACTACAATGAGCAGTTCTTC CASSLAGGINYNEQFF TRBJ2-1 TRBV7-6 . .
TGTGCCAGCAGCGAAGAAGTCACTAGCCTCTCCTACAATGAGCAGTTCTTC CASSEEVTSLSYNEQFF TRBJ2-1 TRBV3-1/TRBV3-2 . .
TGTGCCAGCAGCCAAGATGCGCAGGCATATCAAGAGACCCAGTACTTC CASSQDAQAYQETQYF TRBJ2-5 TRBV3-1/TRBV3-2 . .
TGTGCCAGCAGCCCAACCGGGGGGGGGATCACAGATACGCAGTATTTT CASSPTGGGITDTQYF TRBJ2-3 TRBV5-4 TRBD2 .
TGTGCCATCAGGGAGGTCTCAGCCGGGGAGCTGTTTTTT CAIREVSAGELFF TRBJ2-2 TRBV10-3 . .
TGCGCCAGCGGGGGGGCTGTTAGTAATGAAAAACTGTTTTTT CASGGAVSNEKLFF TRBJ1-4 TRBV10-2 . .
TGTGCCTGGAGTGCGGACTTGAACACTGAAGCTTTCTTT CAWSADLNTEAFF TRBJ1-1 TRBV30 . .
TGTGCCAGCAGCGTCCGGACTACCTACGAGCAGTACTTC CASSVRTTYEQYF TRBJ2-7 TRBV5-6 . .
TGTGCCACCCAACTTCTATCCAGGGTTTTTAGCAATCAGCCCCAGCATTTT CATQLLSRVFSNQPQHF TRBJ1-5 TRBV19 . .
TGTGCCAGCAGTTTACCTGGACAGGGCCGAGGGGAGCAGTACTTC CASSLPGQGRGEQYF TRBJ2-7 TRBV28 TRBD1 once
TGTGCCAGCAGCCCATACCCGGGAGAGGACTATGGCTACACCTTC CASSPYPGEDYGYTF TRBJ1-2 TRBV27 . .
TGTGCCAGCAGCTTTTTCAGGGAACCTAAAAACATTCAGTACTTC CASSFFREPKNIQYF TRBJ2-4 TRBV7-9 . .
TGTGCCAGCCTAGTATTTACAGGGGGATTTGCGTACGAGCAGTACTTC CASLVFTGGFAYEQYF TRBJ2-7 TRBV7-9 TRBD1 .
TGTGCCAGCAGCCAAGGGAGGAACACCATATATTTT CASSQGRNTIYF TRBJ1-3 TRBV28 . .
TGTGCCAGCAGCCTTGACCCTGGACAGTTTGAGCAGTTCTTC CASSLDPGQFEQFF TRBJ2-1 TRBV11-1 . .
TGTGCCAGCAGCTTATATGAAAAGGGACTAGCGGGAGGATTTAACAATGAGCAGTTCTTC CASSLYEKGLAGGFNNEQFF TRBJ2-1 TRBV7-3 TRBD2 .
TGCGCCACCTCACGGGGAGCGAACACCGGGGAGCTGTTTTTT CATSRGANTGELFF TRBJ2-2 TRBV5-1 . .
TGTGCCAGCAGCAGCCAATATGAGAACACTGAAGCTTTCTTT CASSSQYENTEAFF TRBJ1-1 TRBV7-8 . few
TGTGCCAGCAGTGTCGGACAGATTAGCAATCAGCCCCAGCATTTT CASSVGQISNQPQHF TRBJ1-5 TRBV6-2/TRBV6-3 . .
TGTGCCAGCAGGCAGCTAGGCTCGGTATGGACCCAGTACTTC CASRQLGSVWTQYF TRBJ2-5 TRBV3-1/TRBV3-2 . .
TGTGCCAGCAGTGGCGCGGGGGCCACAGATACGCAGTATTTT CASSGAGATDTQYF TRBJ2-3 TRBV6-4 . .